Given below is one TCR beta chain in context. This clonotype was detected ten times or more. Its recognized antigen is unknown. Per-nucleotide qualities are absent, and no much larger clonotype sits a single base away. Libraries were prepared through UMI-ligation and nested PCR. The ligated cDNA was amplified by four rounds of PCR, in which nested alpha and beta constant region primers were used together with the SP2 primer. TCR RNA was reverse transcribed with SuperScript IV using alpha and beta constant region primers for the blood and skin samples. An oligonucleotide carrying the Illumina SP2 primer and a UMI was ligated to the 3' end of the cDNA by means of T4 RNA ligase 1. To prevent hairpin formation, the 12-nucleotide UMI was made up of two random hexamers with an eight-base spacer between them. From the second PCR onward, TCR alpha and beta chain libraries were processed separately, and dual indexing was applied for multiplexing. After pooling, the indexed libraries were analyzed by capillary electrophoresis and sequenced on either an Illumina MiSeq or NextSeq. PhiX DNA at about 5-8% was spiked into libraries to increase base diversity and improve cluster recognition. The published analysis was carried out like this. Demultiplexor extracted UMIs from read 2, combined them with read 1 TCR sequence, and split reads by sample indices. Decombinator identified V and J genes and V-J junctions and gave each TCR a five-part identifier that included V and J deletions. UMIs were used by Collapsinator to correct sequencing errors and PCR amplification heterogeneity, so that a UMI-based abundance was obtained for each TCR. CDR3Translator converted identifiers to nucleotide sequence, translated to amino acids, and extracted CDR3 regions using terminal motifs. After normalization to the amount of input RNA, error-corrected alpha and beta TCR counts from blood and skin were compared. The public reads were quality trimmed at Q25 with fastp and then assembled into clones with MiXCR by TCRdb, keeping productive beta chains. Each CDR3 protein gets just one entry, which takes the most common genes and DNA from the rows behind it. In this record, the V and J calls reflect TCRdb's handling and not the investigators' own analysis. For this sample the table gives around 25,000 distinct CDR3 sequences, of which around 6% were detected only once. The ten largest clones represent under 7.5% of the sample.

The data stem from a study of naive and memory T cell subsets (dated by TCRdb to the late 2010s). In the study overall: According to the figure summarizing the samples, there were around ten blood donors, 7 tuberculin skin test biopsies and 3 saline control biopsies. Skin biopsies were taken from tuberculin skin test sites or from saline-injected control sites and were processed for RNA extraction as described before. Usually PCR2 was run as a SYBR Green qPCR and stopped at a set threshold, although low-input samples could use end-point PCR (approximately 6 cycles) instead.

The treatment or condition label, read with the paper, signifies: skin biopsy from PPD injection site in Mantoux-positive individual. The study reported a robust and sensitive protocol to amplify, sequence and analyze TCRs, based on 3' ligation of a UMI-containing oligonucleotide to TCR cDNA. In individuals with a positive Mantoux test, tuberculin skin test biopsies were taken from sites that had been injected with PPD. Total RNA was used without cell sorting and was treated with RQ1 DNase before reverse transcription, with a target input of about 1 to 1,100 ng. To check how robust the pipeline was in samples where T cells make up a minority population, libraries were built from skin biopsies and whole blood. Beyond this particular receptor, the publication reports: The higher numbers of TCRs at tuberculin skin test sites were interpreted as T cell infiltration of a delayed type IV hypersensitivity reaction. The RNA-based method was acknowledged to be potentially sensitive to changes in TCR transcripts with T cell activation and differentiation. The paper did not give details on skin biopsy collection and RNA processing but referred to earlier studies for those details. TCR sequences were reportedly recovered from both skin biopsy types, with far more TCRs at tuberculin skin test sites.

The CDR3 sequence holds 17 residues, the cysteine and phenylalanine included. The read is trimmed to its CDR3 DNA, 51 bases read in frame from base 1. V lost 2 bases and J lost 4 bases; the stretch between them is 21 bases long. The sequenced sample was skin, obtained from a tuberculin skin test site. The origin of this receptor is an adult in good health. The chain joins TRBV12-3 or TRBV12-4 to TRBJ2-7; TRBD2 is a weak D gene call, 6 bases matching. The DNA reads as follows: TGTGCCAGCAGTTTACGGACGGGGGAAGTTTTTTGGTACGAGCAGTACTTC. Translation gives CASSLRTGEVFWYEQYF.